This TCR beta chain was found in a study of cytomegalovirus exposure and HLA in healthy donors. Whole-study context: The same platform as the approximately 670 first-cohort repertoires was used for the 100 to 150 validation repertoires, a later analysis reported. Study outcomes and limitations: Specificity of three CMV-associated chains for CMV antigens was verified in vitro. Some public TCRs appeared in many individuals, while most sequences were rare.

The trim removed 3 bases at V and 7 bases at J, leaving 17 bases unmatched. The CDR3 has 18 amino acids. Germline CDR1 is MNHEY and CDR2 is SMNVEV (reference sequence). With regard to this clone: As yet, its antigen is unknown.

Generated by immunoSEQ multiplex PCR, the TCRdb table keeps only in-frame clones and is missing some. The top ten clones hold around an eighth of a sample with 200,000 or so clones, around 80% of them seen once. J is TRBJ2-5 and V is TRBV27; 10 bases are shared with TRBD1. The sample consisted of PBMCs. This TCR was recovered from a woman aged 25-40 years in good health and CMV-seropositive. The CDR3 loop is CASSFSSDRGMDFGTQYF. The CDR3 nucleotides are TGTGCCAGCAGTTTTAGTTCGGACAGGGGGATGGATTTCGGGACCCAGTACTTC.